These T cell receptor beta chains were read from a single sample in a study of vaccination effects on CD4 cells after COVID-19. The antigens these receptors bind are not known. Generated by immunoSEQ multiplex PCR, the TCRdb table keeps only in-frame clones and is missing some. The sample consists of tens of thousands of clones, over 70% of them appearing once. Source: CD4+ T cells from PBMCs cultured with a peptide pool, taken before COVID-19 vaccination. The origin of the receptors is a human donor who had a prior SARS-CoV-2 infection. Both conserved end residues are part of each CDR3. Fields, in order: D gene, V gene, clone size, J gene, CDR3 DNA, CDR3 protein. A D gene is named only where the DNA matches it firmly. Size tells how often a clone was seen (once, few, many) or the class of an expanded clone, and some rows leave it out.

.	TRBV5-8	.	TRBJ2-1	TGTGCCAGCAGCTTGGAGCCGAACAATGAGCAGTTCTTC	CASSLEPNNEQFF
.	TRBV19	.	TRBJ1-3	TGTGCCAGTAGTATAGACCCCGGATCGGTCAGGACTGGAAACACCATATATTTT	CASSIDPGSVRTGNTIYF
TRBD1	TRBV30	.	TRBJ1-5	TGTGCCTGGAGTGTAGGGGGCAGTTCCCAGCCCCAGCATTTT	CAWSVGGSSQPQHF
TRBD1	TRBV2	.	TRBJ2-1	TGTGCCAGCAAAGAGGACAGGGACTCCTACAATGAGCAGTTCTTC	CASKEDRDSYNEQFF
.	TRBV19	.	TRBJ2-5	TGTGCCAGTAGTATAGGACAGGACCAAGAGACCCAGTACTTC	CASSIGQDQETQYF
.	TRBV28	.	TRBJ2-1	TGTGCCAGCAGTTTGCCCCAAGACTACCAGTTCTTC	CASSLPQDYQFF
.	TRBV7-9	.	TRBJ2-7	TGTGCCAGCAGCTTAGTTGGGAGATCCTACGAGCAGTACTTC	CASSLVGRSYEQYF
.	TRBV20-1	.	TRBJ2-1	TGCAGTGCTAGTAGGGAGGGGGATGAGCAGTTCTTC	CSASREGDEQFF
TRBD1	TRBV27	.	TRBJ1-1	TGTGCCAGCAGTTTAAATGCTTGGACAGGTGCTTTCTTT	CASSLNAWTGAFF
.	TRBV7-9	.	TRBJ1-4	TGTGCCAGCAGCTTAGAACAGGTGGCAAAACTTTTTTTT	CASSLEQVAKLFF
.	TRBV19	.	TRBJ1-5	TGTGCCAGTAGTATCGCCGGCAGGAACCGAGGTCAGCCCCAGCATTTT	CASSIAGRNRGQPQHF
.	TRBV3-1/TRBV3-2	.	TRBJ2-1	TGTGCCAGCAGCCAAGTCACTACCTACAATGAGCAGTTCTTC	CASSQVTTYNEQFF
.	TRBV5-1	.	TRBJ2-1	TGCGCCAGCAGCTTAGGAGTGAGCGGGTTACACAATGAGCAGTTCTTC	CASSLGVSGLHNEQFF
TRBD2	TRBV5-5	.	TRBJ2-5	TGTGCCAGCAGCTTGGCGACAGCGGGGGAGACCCAGTACTTC	CASSLATAGETQYF
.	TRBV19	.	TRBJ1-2	TGTGCCAGTAGTCGTTCCCGAGCTAACTATGGCTACACCTTC	CASSRSRANYGYTF
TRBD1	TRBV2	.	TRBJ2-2	TGTGCCAGCACCTCCACAGGGGTCGGGGAGCTGTTTTTT	CASTSTGVGELFF
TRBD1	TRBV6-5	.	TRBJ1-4	TGTGCCAGCAGCCAGGACAGGGGGAGCGAAAAACTGTTTTTT	CASSQDRGSEKLFF
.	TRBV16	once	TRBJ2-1	TGTGCCAGCACCGAGGGGACCCCGGGGCATGAGCAGTTCTTC	CASTEGTPGHEQFF
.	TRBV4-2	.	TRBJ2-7	TGTGCCAGCAGCCAAGACTTAAATGACGGATCCTACGAGCAGTACTTC	CASSQDLNDGSYEQYF
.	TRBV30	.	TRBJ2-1	TGTGCCTGGACCGCCGAAGCCAGGGCTCTGCAGTTCTTC	CAWTAEARALQFF
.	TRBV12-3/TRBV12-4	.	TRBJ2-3	TGTGCCAGCAGTTTAGCAGGGACAGATACGCAGTATTTT	CASSLAGTDTQYF
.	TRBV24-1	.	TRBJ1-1	TGTGCCACCAGTGATTTCGGCGCTGAAGCTTTCTTT	CATSDFGAEAFF
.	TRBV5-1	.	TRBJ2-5	TGCGCCAGCAGCTTGGGTTTAGGTTGGCGAGAGACCCAGTACTTC	CASSLGLGWRETQYF
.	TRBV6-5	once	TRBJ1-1	TGTGCCAGCAGTTCGGTTACTTGGGGCATGAACACTGAAGCTTTCTTT	CASSSVTWGMNTEAFF
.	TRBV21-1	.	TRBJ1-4	TGTGCCAGCAGCACCCCCGGGACAGCGGAAGATGAAAAACTGTTTTTT	CASSTPGTAEDEKLFF
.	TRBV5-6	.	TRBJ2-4	TGTGCCAGCAGCCCCCTAGAAAGAGCCAAAAACATTCAGTACTTC	CASSPLERAKNIQYF
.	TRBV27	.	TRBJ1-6	TGTGCCAGCAGTTTAACTGGGGCGTATAATTCACCCCTCCACTTT	CASSLTGAYNSPLHF
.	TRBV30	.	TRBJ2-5	TGTGCCTGGAGTGTACACTGGAAAGGAGAGACCCAGTACTTC	CAWSVHWKGETQYF
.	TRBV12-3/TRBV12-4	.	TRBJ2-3	TGTGCCAGCACTCCCTTGGGGGCAGATACGCAGTATTTT	CASTPLGADTQYF
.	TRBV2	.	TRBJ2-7	TGTGCCAGCAGCGACAGGACCTACGAGCAGTACTTC	CASSDRTYEQYF
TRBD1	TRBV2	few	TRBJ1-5	TGTGCCAGCAGGTCGGGACAGTTCTGGCAGCCCCAGCATTTT	CASRSGQFWQPQHF
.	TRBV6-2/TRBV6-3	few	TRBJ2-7	TGTGCCAGCAGTTTCCCGTTTCAGGGGGAGCAGTACTTC	CASSFPFQGEQYF
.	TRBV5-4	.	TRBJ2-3	TGTGCCAGCAGCTCGGACAGCACAGATACGCAGTATTTT	CASSSDSTDTQYF
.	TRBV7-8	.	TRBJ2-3	TGTGCCAGCAGTCGGGGGACTAGCACAGATACGCAGTATTTT	CASSRGTSTDTQYF
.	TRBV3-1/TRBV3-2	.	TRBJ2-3	TGTGCCAGCAGCCAAAGGGACGTTCGGACGCAGTATTTT	CASSQRDVRTQYF
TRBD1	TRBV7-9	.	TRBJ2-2	TGTGCCAGCAGCGGACCGGGACAGGGTTTGGCCGGGGAGCTGTTTTTT	CASSGPGQGLAGELFF
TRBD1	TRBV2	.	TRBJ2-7	TGTGCCAGCAGTGAAACGGGATGGGGGACAGGGTTCGGCGAGCAGTACTTC	CASSETGWGTGFGEQYF
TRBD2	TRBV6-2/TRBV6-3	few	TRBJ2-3	TGTGCCAGCAGTTACTTGAGCGGGGGACCCCTTTATTTT	CASSYLSGGPLYF
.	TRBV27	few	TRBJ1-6	TGTGCCAGCAGTTTTGGGTATAATTCACCCCTCCACTTT	CASSFGYNSPLHF
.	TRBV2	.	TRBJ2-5	TGTGCCAGCAGACCGGACATCGAAGAGACCCAGTACTTC	CASRPDIEETQYF
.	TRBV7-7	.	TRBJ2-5	TGTGCTAGCAGCGCCGGGCCCCAGGGACAAGAGACCCAGTACTTC	CASSAGPQGQETQYF
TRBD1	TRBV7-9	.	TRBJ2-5	TGTGCCAGCAGCAAGGGGACAGGGCTCGAGACCCAGTACTTC	CASSKGTGLETQYF
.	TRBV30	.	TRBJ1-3	TGTGCCTGGGGTATCGGGATTACCTCTGGAAACACCATATATTTT	CAWGIGITSGNTIYF
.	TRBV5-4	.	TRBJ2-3	TGTGCCAGCAGCTCCTTGGGGGGAGGCCCAGATACGCAGTATTTT	CASSSLGGGPDTQYF
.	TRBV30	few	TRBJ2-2	TGTGCCTGGCGGGACGGACCGAACACCGGGGAGCTGTTTTTT	CAWRDGPNTGELFF
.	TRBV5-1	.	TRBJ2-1	TGCGCCAGCAGCTTGGACGGGGCAGACTACAATGAGCAGTTCTTC	CASSLDGADYNEQFF
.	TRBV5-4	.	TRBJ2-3	TGTGCCAGCAGCTCCCGAGCGCTCCCCCTCACTGATACGCAGTATTTT	CASSSRALPLTDTQYF
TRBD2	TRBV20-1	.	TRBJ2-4	TGCAGTGCCACCGGGACTAGACATCAGTACTTC	CSATGTRHQYF
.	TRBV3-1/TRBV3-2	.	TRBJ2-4	TGTGCCAGCAGCCAAGGAAGAAGTTCGAACATTCAGTACTTC	CASSQGRSSNIQYF
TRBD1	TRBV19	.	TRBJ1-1	TGTGCCAGTACGCTAGGGGGCTACACTGAAGCTTTCTTT	CASTLGGYTEAFF
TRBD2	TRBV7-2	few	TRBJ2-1	TGTGCCAGCAGCGCCGGGACTAGCCGTCTCAATGAGCAGTTCTTC	CASSAGTSRLNEQFF
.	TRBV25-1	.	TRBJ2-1	TGTGCCAGCAGTGATTGGGGGAGAAGCAATGAGCAGTTCTTC	CASSDWGRSNEQFF
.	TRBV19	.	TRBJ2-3	TGTGCCAGTAGACACCCGGGCCTACGCACAGATACGCAGTATTTT	CASRHPGLRTDTQYF
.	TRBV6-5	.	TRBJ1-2	TGTGCCAGCAGTTACTTCGGATGGGGCTATGGCTACACCTTC	CASSYFGWGYGYTF
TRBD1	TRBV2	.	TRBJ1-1	TGTGCCAGCAGGGACAGGGTGCTTACAACTGAAGCTTTCTTT	CASRDRVLTTEAFF
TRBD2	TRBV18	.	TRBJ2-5	TGTGCCAGCTCACCACCGAAGAGCGGGGGTACAAGCGAGACCCAGTACTTC	CASSPPKSGGTSETQYF